The 5 T cell receptor beta chains below were found in one sample sequenced in a study of T-cell reconstitution after alpha-beta-depleted transplantation in children. Researchers prepared the TCRbeta library using unique molecular identifiers, the study reports. One entry per CDR3 protein, called by TCRdb with MiXCR from the PCR reads. The sample lists about 190,000 distinct CDR3 sequences, approximately 6.6% occurring once. The specimen comprised PBMCs from the stem cell graft donor, sampled from the stem cell graft. All receptors derive from a human donor who donated a stem cell graft to a child with Wiskott-Aldrich syndrome.

This clonotype was observed at least ten times. V and J are TRBV4-2 and TRBJ2-3; D tentatively fits TRBD1 or TRBD2 (5 bases each). Germline CDR1 reads LGHNA; CDR2 reads YNFKEQ. Trimming took 2 bases from V and 4 from J, leaving 19 bases between them. The CDR3 length is 17 residues. The CDR3 loop is CASSQLKIWDRADTQYF. DNA for the CDR3: TGTGCCAGCAGCCAATTAAAGATCTGGGACCGCGCAGATACGCAGTATTTT.

This clonotype was found many times. V gene TRBV5-6 combines with J gene TRBJ2-1; a weak D match, TRBD2 (6 bases). The CDR3 has 16 amino acids. Germline V CDR1 and CDR2: SGHDT, YYEEEE. Between the trimmed V and J ends, which lost 0 bases and 2 bases, there was a span of 12 bases. CDR3 DNA sequence: TGTGCCAGCAGCTTGGAGGCAGCGGGCCCCTACAATGAGCAGTTCTTC. Its protein is CASSLEAAGPYNEQFF.

This clonotype was found many times. The chain joins TRBV24-1 to TRBJ1-5, with a weak D call TRBD1 (5 bases). CDR1 and CDR2 from the germline V gene are KGHDR and SFDVKD. V lost 2 bases and J lost 4, with 8 bases in between. The CDR3 spans 14 residues. The CDR3 sequence is CATSDSGQNQPQHF. For the CDR3, the DNA is TGTGCCACCAGTGATTCAGGGCAGAATCAGCCCCAGCATTTT.

This clonotype was recorded a few times. The CDR3 here is CASSLRQGVYGYTF. In DNA form, the CDR3 reads TGTGCCTCTTCCCTGAGACAGGGTGTCTATGGCTACACCTTC. The chain carries TRBV30 and TRBJ1-2; 7 bases align to TRBD1. V was clipped by 7 bases and J by 4 bases; unmatched bases: 12. The germline V gene encodes CDR1 GTSNPN and CDR2 SVGIG (reference sequence). This CDR3 has 14 amino acids.

There are many counts of this clonotype. The chain links TRBV28 to TRBJ1-5; tentatively, D is TRBD1 (6 bases). The V end was cut by 4 bases, the J end by 3 bases, with 13 bases between. CDR1 MDHEN and CDR2 SYDVKM come from the germline V gene. The CDR3 has 15 amino acids. Here the CDR3 reads CASSSWTVINQPQHF. CDR3 coding DNA: TGTGCCAGCAGTTCATGGACAGTGATCAATCAGCCCCAGCATTTT.